These 26 T cell receptor beta chains came from one sample sequenced in a study of T cell responses to AZD1222 COVID-19 vaccine (TCRdb year 2021). Libraries came from the immunoSEQ multiplex PCR assay. The source is immuneACCESS, and TCRdb retained only in-frame sequences with V and J called. Part of the clones is not carried over; for the studies checked, unresolved V genes explain less than half of this, and the remainder is unexplained. This sample comprises fewer than 130,000 clones, roughly nine tenths of them detected only once. Jointly, the top ten make up around 1.7% of the sample. Explained via the paper, the time point label denotes: baseline before first vaccination. Here the sequenced sample was peripheral blood, taken on day 0 of AZD1222 vaccination. All receptors derive from an adult in good health.

CDR3 loop: CASSYDRQQYF. CDR3 bases: TGTGCCAGCAGTTACGACCGTCAGCAGTACTTC. The genes are TRBV6-5 and TRBJ2-7; D is uncertain. Trimming shortened V by 2 bases and J by 8 bases, and 7 bases separated the two germline ends. CDR3 length equals 11 residues. Per germline, CDR1 MNHEY and CDR2 SVGAGI.

This chain links TRBV5-1 with TRBJ2-7, with D tentatively TRBD1 (5 bases). Trimming removed 0 bases at V and 2 bases at J, with 9 bases between. The germline gives CDR1 SGHRS, CDR2 YFSETQ. This CDR3 is 14 amino acids long. The CDR3 region is CASSLAGATYEQYF. CDR3 DNA sequence: TGCGCCAGCAGCTTGGCTGGGGCTACCTACGAGCAGTACTTC.

The chain carries TRBV3-1 (or the pseudogene TRBV3-2) and TRBJ2-7, with TRBD2 matching 12 bases. Germline trimming cut 1 base from V and 11 bases from J; bases unmatched to any gene: 12. CDR1 is LGHDT, CDR2 YNNKEL, per germline (reference sequence). The CDR3 sequence is 16 residues long. CDR3 sequence: CASSQGLAGVTTREYF. The CDR3, as DNA: TGTGCCAGCAGCCAAGGACTAGCGGGGGTAACCACCCGGGAGTACTTC.

This clone was seen a few times. The V gene is TRBV25-1, the J gene TRBJ1-1; D is uncertain. The V end lost 7 bases, the J end lost 5 bases, and 8 bases lay between the germline ends. Germline V CDR1 and CDR2: MGHDK, SYGVNS. The CDR3 totals 11 residues. CDR3 in DNA: TGTGCCAGCAATAAAGGGACTGAAGCTTTCTTT. Residues: CASNKGTEAFF.

The chain joins TRBV19 to TRBJ1-1; D is possibly TRBD1 (5 bases). Trimming pared 1 base from V and 2 bases from J, leaving 11 bases between. The CDR3 runs to 15 residues. The V gene's germline CDR1 is LNHDA and CDR2 SQIVND (reference sequence). CDR3 sequence (DNA): TGTGCCAGTAGTATAGGTACCGGGGGAAACACTGAAGCTTTCTTT. Amino acids: CASSIGTGGNTEAFF.

This clone has more than one count but fewer than ten. The rearrangement links TRBV5-1 to TRBJ1-1; D is unclear. This CDR3 is built from 14 residues. Trimming cost V 3 bases and J 1 base, with 10 bases left between them. Germline V gene data show CDR1 as SGHRS and CDR2 as YFSETQ. The CDR3, as DNA: TGCGCCAGCAGCTCCAGGACGCAGAACACTGAAGCTTTCTTT. It specifies CASSSRTQNTEAFF.

The chain uses TRBV7-9 and TRBJ2-7; D not resolved. The CDR3 contains 15 residues. Looked up from germline, CDR1 is SEHNR and CDR2 is FQNEAQ (reference sequence). Deletions cut 5 bases from V and 2 bases from J, with 16 bases between. The CDR3 DNA follows: TGTGCCAGCAGCCCCCGGAGTCGGCCCACCTACGAGCAGTACTTC. It specifies CASSPRSRPTYEQYF.

The rearrangement joins TRBV3-1 (or the pseudogene TRBV3-2) to TRBJ1-3, with unresolved D. The CDR3 is made up of 15 amino acids. From germline, CDR1 is LGHDT and CDR2 YNNKEL (reference sequence). Between the trimmed V and J ends, which lost 0 bases and 3 bases, there was a span of 9 bases. This CDR3 reads CASSQERVVGNTIYF. For the CDR3, the DNA is TGTGCCAGCAGCCAAGAACGCGTTGTTGGAAACACCATATATTTT.

The V and J genes are TRBV7-8 and TRBJ2-3; D uncertain. Germline V lookup: CDR1 SGHVS, CDR2 FQNEAQ. With 5 bases removed from V and 2 bases from J, the gap between germline ends came to 5 bases. The CDR3 has 12 residues. CDR3 residues: CASSPYTDTQYF. In DNA form, the CDR3 reads TGTGCCAGCAGCCCCTACACAGATACGCAGTATTTT.

For the CDR3, the DNA is TGTGCCAGCAGCTTACAGCGGGGGGCCAACAATGAGCAGTTCTTC. This gives the protein CASSLQRGANNEQFF. The chain links TRBV5-4 to TRBJ2-1, with TRBD2 matching 9 bases. The CDR3 runs 15 residues. The germline CDR1 and CDR2 sequences are SGHNT and YYREEE (reference sequence). Losses at the gene ends were 2 bases for V and 5 bases for J; bases not matched to a gene: 5.

J is TRBJ2-3 and V is TRBV6-1, with D uncertain. Germline V gene sequence: CDR1 MNHNS, CDR2 SASEGT. V was clipped by 1 base and J by 4 bases, with 9 bases between them. The CDR3 covers 14 residues. The CDR3 region is CASSEDGVSDTQYF. In nucleotides, the CDR3 is TGTGCCAGCAGTGAAGATGGGGTCTCAGATACGCAGTATTTT.

The chain uses TRBV5-1 and TRBJ2-7, with TRBD2 matching 8 bases. This CDR3 has 15 residues. With V trimmed by 4 bases and J by 4 bases, 10 bases remained unmatched. Germline lookup yields CDR1 SGHRS and CDR2 YFSETQ. The CDR3 DNA sequence: TGCGCCAGCAGCAAGGGACTAGAGCGGGTTTACGAGCAGTACTTC. Protein sequence: CASSKGLERVYEQYF.

This chain links TRBV5-1 with TRBJ1-2, with 8 bases matching TRBD1. The trim removed 4 bases at V and 8 bases at J, leaving 19 bases unmatched. The CDR3 runs to 17 residues. CDR1 and CDR2 (germline): SGHRS, YFSETQ. Written as DNA, the CDR3 is TGCGCCAGCAGCCCCCTTCCGGGACAGGCTTCGCGGCAGGGCTACACCTTC. It is translated as CASSPLPGQASRQGYTF.

The rearrangement uses TRBV7-9 and TRBJ1-2; 7 nucleotides match TRBD1. This CDR3 has 18 residues. Germline loops: CDR1 SEHNR, CDR2 FQNEAQ (reference sequence). The V segment lost 3 bases and the J segment 8 bases; nucleotides outside the gene matches: 21. The CDR3 sequence: CASSLERQGPIYNVGYTF. DNA for the CDR3: TGTGCCAGCAGCTTGGAACGACAGGGTCCCATTTACAATGTAGGCTACACCTTC.

This chain joins TRBV19 and TRBJ2-7; tentatively, D is TRBD1 or TRBD2 (6 bases each). The V gene lost 6 bases and the J gene lost 5 bases, with 20 bases spanning the gap. This CDR3 comprises 15 residues. Germline V lookup: CDR1 LNHDA, CDR2 SQIVND (reference sequence). The CDR3 DNA is TGTGCCAGTAGCATGGACGCGTCGGGGGCAAACGAGCAGTACTTC. Translated: CASSMDASGANEQYF.

The chain has TRBV5-4 and TRBJ1-4; 8 bases fit TRBD1. The germline CDR1 and CDR2 sequences are SGHNT and YYREEE (reference sequence). This CDR3 is 13 amino acids long. V lost 5 bases to trimming and J lost 8 bases; unmatched junction nucleotides: 5. The CDR3 region has the DNA TGTGCCAGCAGTTCTGACAGGGGAGAAAAACTGTTTTTT. This encodes CASSSDRGEKLFF.

V gene TRBV29-1 combines with J gene TRBJ1-2; TRBD1 is a possible D gene (5 bases). Germline-derived CDR1 and CDR2 are SQVTM and ANQGSEA. V lost 6 bases to trimming and J lost 4 bases, with 21 bases between them. This CDR3 region has 15 residues. In DNA, the CDR3 is TGCAGCGTCCCCAGGGCCGGGAATCCCCTCTATGGCTACACCTTC. Protein sequence: CSVPRAGNPLYGYTF.

The chain links TRBV28 to TRBJ2-4, with a weak D call TRBD2 (5 bases). Germline V gene lookup returns CDR1 MDHEN and CDR2 SYDVKM. The CDR3 sequence is 17 residues long. V was clipped by 5 bases and J by 5 bases, with 22 bases between them. The CDR3 DNA sequence: TGTGCCAGCAGTGCCCCGCTAGCCGGGGAATGGCAAAACATTCAGTACTTC. This codes for CASSAPLAGEWQNIQYF.

CDR3 sequence reads: CASSQVLPGAGQYF. CDR3 nucleotides: TGCGCCAGCAGCCAAGTCCTGCCCGGAGCTGGGCAGTACTTC. The rearrangement uses TRBV4-1 and TRBJ2-7; D remains ambiguous. Looked up from germline, CDR1 is MGHRA and CDR2 is YSYEKL. The CDR3 is 14 residues long. V lost 1 base and J 9 bases, leaving 16 bases between the germline ends.

The chain links TRBV12-5 to TRBJ2-1; 7 bases align to TRBD1. The CDR3 contains 15 residues. From germline, CDR1 is LGHNT and CDR2 FRNRAP. The V segment lost 1 base and the J segment 3 bases; nucleotides outside the gene matches: 3. The CDR3 is CASGLGQGLYNEQFF. The CDR3 DNA reads TGTGCTAGTGGTTTGGGACAGGGTCTCTACAATGAGCAGTTCTTC.

CDR3 amino acids: CASSVGRDTEAFF. CDR3 DNA: TGTGCCAGCAGCGTAGGGAGGGACACTGAAGCTTTCTTT. This rearrangement joins TRBV9 to TRBJ1-1; D is unclear. V shed 0 bases and J shed 3 bases, with 6 bases lying between them. The CDR3 runs 13 residues. Germline V CDR1 and CDR2: SGDLS, YYNGEE. The whole variable domain, remainder taken from reference TRBV9 and TRBJ1-1, is DSGVTQTPKHLITATGQRVTLRCSPRSGDLSVYWYQQSLDQGLQFLIQYYNGEERAKGNILERFSAQQFPDLHSELNLSSLELGDSALYFCASSVGRDTEAFFGQGTRLTVV.

The chain employs TRBV3-1 (or the pseudogene TRBV3-2) and TRBJ2-3, with 11 bases that match TRBD2. Germline values: CDR1 LGHDT, CDR2 YNNKEL (reference sequence). J lost 9 bases, V lost 5 bases, and 10 bases had no gene match. The CDR3 consists of 15 residues. CDR3 residues: CASSWGLAEALTQYF. The CDR3 coding sequence is TGTGCCAGCAGCTGGGGACTAGCGGAGGCCTTAACGCAGTATTTT.

The chain joins TRBV6-1 to TRBJ1-5, with 8 positions matching TRBD1. Germline V gives CDR1 MNHNS, CDR2 SASEGT. The CDR3 is 16 residues long. J lost 3 bases, V lost 3 bases, and 7 bases had no gene match. The CDR3 DNA follows: TGTGCCAGCAGTGAGTTGGGACAGGAATTCAATCAGCCCCAGCATTTT. Its protein product is CASSELGQEFNQPQHF.

This clone was counted a single time. The genes are TRBV5-1 and TRBJ1-1; the D is unclear. Looked up from germline, CDR1 is SGHRS and CDR2 is YFSETQ. The V and J ends lost 4 bases and 0 bases respectively, with 7 bases between them. The length of the CDR3 is 13 residues. The CDR3 bases are TGCGCCAGCAGCCGAGAGATGAACACTGAAGCTTTCTTT. Its protein is CASSREMNTEAFF.

The chain recombines TRBV4-1 with TRBJ1-3; D perhaps matches TRBD1 (5 bases). Trimming took 0 bases from V and 0 from J, leaving 24 bases between them. The germline V gene encodes CDR1 MGHRA and CDR2 YSYEKL. The CDR3 is made up of 21 amino acids. The CDR3 loop reads CASSQDEGPGMRFGSGNTIYF. The CDR3 DNA is TGCGCCAGCAGCCAAGATGAGGGTCCAGGGATGAGATTTGGCTCTGGAAACACCATATATTTT.

V and J are TRBV6-5 and TRBJ1-1; D gene ambiguous. CDR1 MNHEY and CDR2 SVGAGI come from the germline V gene. Trimming stripped 7 bases from V and 5 bases from J, with 14 bases between. The CDR3 covers 13 residues. The CDR3 sequence is CASTRLLGTEAFF. DNA of the CDR3: TGTGCCAGCACTCGCCTTTTGGGTACTGAAGCTTTCTTT.